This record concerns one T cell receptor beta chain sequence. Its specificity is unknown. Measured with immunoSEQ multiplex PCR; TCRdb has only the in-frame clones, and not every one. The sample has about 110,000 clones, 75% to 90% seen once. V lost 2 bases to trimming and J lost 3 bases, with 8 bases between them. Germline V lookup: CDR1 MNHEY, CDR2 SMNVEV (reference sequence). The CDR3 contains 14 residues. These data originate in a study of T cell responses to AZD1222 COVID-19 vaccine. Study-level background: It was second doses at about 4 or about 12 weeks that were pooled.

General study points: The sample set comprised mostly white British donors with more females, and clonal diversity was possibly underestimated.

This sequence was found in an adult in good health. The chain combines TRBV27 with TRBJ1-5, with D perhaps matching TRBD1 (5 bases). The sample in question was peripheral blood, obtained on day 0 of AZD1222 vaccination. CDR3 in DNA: TGTGCCAGCAGTTTAAGGGACTCCAATCAGCCCCAGCATTTT. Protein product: CASSLRDSNQPQHF.